The clone carrying this T cell receptor (beta chain) has more than one count but fewer than ten. This specimen comes from a study of T cell responses to AZD1222 COVID-19 vaccine. The protocol was immunoSEQ multiplex PCR, while the TCRdb copy is restricted to in-frame clones and leaves out a portion. In the table there are about 130,000 clones, around 83% of which are singletons. J lost 6 bases, V lost 5 bases, and 7 bases had no gene match. This CDR3 is 13 amino acids long. Per germline, CDR1 SEHNR and CDR2 FQNEAQ (reference sequence). The TCR sequence derives from an adult in good health. The chain is built from TRBV7-9 and TRBJ2-7; 7 bases match TRBD1. This specimen consisted of peripheral blood, obtained on day 0 of AZD1222 vaccination. The CDR3 sequence is CASSGTVSSEQYF. Here the CDR3 DNA reads TGTGCCAGCAGCGGGACAGTGAGCTCCGAGCAGTACTTC.